These 4 T cell receptor beta chains were sequenced from one sample in a study of T-cell reconstitution after alpha-beta-depleted transplantation in children. The authors prepared the TCRbeta library with unique molecular identifiers. TCRdb reprocessed the PCR reads via MiXCR and lists one record per CDR3 protein. Of over 4,500 distinct CDR3 sequences in the sample, 26% were seen once. The sample in question was PBMCs, mostly from graft donor cells, obtained 60 days after TCRalphabeta/CD19-depleted stem cell transplant. These receptors were obtained from a male patient aged 2-10 years who had a stem cell transplant for acute lymphoblastic leukemia, so the T cells may come from the graft donor.

This chain joins TRBV7-9 and TRBJ2-5; TRBD1 agrees at 10 bases. The CDR3 runs 13 residues. The germline V gene encodes CDR1 SEHNR and CDR2 FQNEAQ (reference sequence). Trimming took 6 bases from V and 9 from J; bases not matched to a gene: 7. CDR3 DNA sequence: TGTGCCAGCAGTCTCGGGACAGGGGAGTCCCAGTACTTC. It encodes CASSLGTGESQYF.

This clonotype is medium-sized in the sample. The chain uses TRBV7-9 and TRBJ1-2; 7 nucleotides agree with TRBD1. The CDR3 consists of 14 residues. Germline V gene data show CDR1 as SEHNR and CDR2 as FQNEAQ (reference sequence). V lost 5 bases to trimming and J lost 4 bases; unmatched junction nucleotides: 7. CDR3 sequence reads: CASSRQGFRYGYTF. In DNA, the CDR3 is TGTGCCAGCAGCCGACAGGGCTTTCGCTATGGCTACACCTTC.

V and J are TRBV20-1 and TRBJ1-2; 7 bases fit TRBD1. CDR3 length equals 15 residues. V shed 7 bases and J 3 bases; nucleotides not matched to a gene: 14. The germline V gene has CDR1 DFQATT and CDR2 SNEGSKA (reference sequence). CDR3 protein: CSGGQGGRRHYGYTF. In nucleotides, the CDR3 is TGCAGTGGGGGCCAGGGGGGAAGGAGGCACTATGGCTACACCTTC.

This clonotype occurred many times. The chain joins TRBV5-8 to TRBJ2-7; TRBD2 matches at 12 bases. The ends lost 4 bases at V and 9 bases at J; junction bases unmatched: 17. Germline V gives CDR1 SGHTS, CDR2 YDEGEE. This CDR3 has 17 amino acids. This chain's CDR3 is CASSVGGLAGGGLVQYF. In DNA form, the CDR3 reads TGTGCCAGCAGCGTGGGGGGGCTAGCGGGAGGGGGCCTCGTGCAGTACTTC.